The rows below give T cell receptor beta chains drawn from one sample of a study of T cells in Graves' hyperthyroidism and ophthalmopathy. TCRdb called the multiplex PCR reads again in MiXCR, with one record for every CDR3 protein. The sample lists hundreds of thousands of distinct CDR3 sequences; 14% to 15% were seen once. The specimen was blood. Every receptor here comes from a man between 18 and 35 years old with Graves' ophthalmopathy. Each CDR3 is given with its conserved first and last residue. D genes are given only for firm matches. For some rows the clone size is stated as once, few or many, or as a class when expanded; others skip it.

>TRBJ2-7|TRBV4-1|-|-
CASSQEAAGPSYEQYF
TGCGCCAGCAGCCAAGAGGCGGCGGGGCCCTCCTACGAGCAGTACTTC
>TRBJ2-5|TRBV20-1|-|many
CSARDPRNSFETQYF
TGCAGTGCTAGAGATCCCCGTAATTCATTCGAGACCCAGTACTTC
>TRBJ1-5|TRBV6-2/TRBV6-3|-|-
CASCWAGYSNQPQHF
TGTGCCTCCTGTTGGGCGGGGTATAGCAATCAGCCCCAGCATTTT
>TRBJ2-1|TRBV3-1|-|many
CASSQPRTGEQFF
TGTGCCAGCAGCCAACCCCGGACTGGTGAGCAGTTCTTC
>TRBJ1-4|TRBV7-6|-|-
CASSLAMGPVNEKLFF
TGTGCCAGCAGCTTAGCGATGGGGCCGGTTAATGAAAAACTGTTTTTT
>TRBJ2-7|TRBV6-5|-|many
CASSYPGLGAYEQYF
TGTGCCAGCAGTTACCCGGGCCTCGGGGCTTACGAGCAGTACTTC
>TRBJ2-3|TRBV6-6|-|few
CASSYSKTPSGDTQYF
TGTGCCAGCAGTTACTCGAAGACACCCAGTGGCGATACGCAGTATTTT
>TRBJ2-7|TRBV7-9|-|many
CASSRGQASSYEQYF
TGTGCCAGCAGCCGGGGGCAGGCGAGCTCCTACGAGCAGTACTTC
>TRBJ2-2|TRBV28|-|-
CASSFNRKTDTGELFF
TGTGCCAGCAGTTTCAATAGGAAGACGGACACCGGGGAGCTGTTTTTT
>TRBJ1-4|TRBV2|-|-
CASIQATNEKLFF
TGTGCCAGCATACAGGCGACTAATGAAAAACTGTTTTTT
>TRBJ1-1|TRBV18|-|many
CASSPNYRENTEAFF
TGTGCCAGCTCCCCTAACTACCGGGAGAACACTGAAGCTTTCTTT
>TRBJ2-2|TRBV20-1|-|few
CSAPGAGGTGELFF
TGCAGTGCTCCGGGGGCGGGTGGTACCGGGGAGCTGTTTTTT
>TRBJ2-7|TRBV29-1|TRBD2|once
CSGGRGGDYEQYF
TGCAGCGGGGGACGGGGAGGGGACTACGAGCAGTACTTC
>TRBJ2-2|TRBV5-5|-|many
CASSFPGNTGELFF
TGTGCCAGCAGCTTTCCGGGAAACACCGGGGAGCTGTTTTTT
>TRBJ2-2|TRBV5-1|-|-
CASSLGGGAGELFF
TGCGCCAGCAGCTTGGGCGGAGGGGCCGGGGAGCTGTTTTTT
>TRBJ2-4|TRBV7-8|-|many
CASSSQGTNKNIQYF
TGTGCCAGCAGCTCTCAGGGGACTAACAAAAACATTCAGTACTTC